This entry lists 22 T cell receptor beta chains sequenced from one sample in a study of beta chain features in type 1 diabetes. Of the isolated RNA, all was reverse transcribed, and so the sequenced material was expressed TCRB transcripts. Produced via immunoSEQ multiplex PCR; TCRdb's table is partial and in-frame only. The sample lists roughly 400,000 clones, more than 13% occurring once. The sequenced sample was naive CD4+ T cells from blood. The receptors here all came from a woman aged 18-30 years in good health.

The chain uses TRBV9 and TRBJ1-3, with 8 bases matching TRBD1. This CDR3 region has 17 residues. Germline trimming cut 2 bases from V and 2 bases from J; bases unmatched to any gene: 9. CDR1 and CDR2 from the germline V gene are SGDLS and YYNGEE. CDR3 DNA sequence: TGTGCCAGCAGCGTGTATTCGCAGGGGGCTACTGGAAACACCATATATTTT. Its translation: CASSVYSQGATGNTIYF. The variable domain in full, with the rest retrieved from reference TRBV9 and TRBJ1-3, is DSGVTQTPKHLITATGQRVTLRCSPRSGDLSVYWYQQSLDQGLQFLIQYYNGEERAKGNILERFSAQQFPDLHSELNLSSLELGDSALYFCASSVYSQGATGNTIYFGEGSWLTVV.

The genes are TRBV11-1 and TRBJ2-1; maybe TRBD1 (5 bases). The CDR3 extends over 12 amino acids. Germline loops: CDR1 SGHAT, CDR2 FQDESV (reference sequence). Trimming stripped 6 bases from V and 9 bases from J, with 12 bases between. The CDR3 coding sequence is TGTGCCAGCAGGTCCAGGGTCGGTGAGCAGTTCTTC. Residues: CASRSRVGEQFF.

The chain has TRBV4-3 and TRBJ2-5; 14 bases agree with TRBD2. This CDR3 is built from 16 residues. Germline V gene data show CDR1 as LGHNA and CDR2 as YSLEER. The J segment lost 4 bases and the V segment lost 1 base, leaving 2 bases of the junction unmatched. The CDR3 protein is CASSQAGLAGGETQYF. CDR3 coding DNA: TGCGCCAGCAGCCAAGCCGGACTAGCGGGAGGAGAGACCCAGTACTTC.

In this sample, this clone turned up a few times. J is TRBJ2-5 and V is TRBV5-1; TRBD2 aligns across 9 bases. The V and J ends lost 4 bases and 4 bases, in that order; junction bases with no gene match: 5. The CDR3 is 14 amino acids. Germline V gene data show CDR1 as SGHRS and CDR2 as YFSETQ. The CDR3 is CASSEGTSIETQYF. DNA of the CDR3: TGCGCCAGCAGCGAGGGGACTAGCATAGAGACCCAGTACTTC.

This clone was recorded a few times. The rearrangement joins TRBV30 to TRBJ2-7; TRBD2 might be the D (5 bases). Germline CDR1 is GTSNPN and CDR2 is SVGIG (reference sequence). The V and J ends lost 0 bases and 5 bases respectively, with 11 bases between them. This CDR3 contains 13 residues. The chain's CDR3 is CAWSVKAVNEQYF. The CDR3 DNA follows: TGTGCCTGGAGTGTAAAAGCGGTCAACGAGCAGTACTTC.

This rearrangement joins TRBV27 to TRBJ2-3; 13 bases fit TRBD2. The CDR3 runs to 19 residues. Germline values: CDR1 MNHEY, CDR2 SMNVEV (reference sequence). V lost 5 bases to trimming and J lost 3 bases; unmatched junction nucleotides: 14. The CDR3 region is CASSQSLLAGGSRTDTQYF. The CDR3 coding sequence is TGTGCCAGCAGTCAAAGTTTACTAGCGGGAGGGTCACGGACAGATACGCAGTATTTT.

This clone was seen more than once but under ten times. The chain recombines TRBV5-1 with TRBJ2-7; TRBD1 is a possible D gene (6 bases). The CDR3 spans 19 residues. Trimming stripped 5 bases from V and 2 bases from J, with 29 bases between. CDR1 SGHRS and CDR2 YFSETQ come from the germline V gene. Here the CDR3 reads CASRPQGIRVDSEPYEQYF. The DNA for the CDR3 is TGCGCCAGCAGGCCTCAGGGGATAAGGGTCGATAGTGAACCCTACGAGCAGTACTTC. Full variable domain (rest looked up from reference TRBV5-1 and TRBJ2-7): KAGVTQTPRYLIKTRGQQVTLSCSPISGHRSVSWYQQTPGQGLQFLFEYFSETQRNKGNFPGRFSGRQFSNSRSEMNVSTLELGDSALYLCASRPQGIRVDSEPYEQYFGPGTRLTVT.

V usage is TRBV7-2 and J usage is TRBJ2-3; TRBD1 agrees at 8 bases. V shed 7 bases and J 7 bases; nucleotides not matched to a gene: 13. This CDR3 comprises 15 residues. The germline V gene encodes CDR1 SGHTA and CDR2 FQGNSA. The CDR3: CASIARDRSHYTQYF. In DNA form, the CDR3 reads TGTGCCAGCATCGCCCGGGACAGGAGCCATTATACGCAGTATTTT. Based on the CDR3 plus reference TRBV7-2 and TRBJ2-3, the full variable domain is GAGVSQSPSNKVTEKGKDVELRCDPISGHTALYWYRQSLGQGLEFLIYFQGNSAPDKSGLPSDRFSAERTGGSVSTLTIQRTQQEDSAVYLCASIARDRSHYTQYFGPGTRLTVL.

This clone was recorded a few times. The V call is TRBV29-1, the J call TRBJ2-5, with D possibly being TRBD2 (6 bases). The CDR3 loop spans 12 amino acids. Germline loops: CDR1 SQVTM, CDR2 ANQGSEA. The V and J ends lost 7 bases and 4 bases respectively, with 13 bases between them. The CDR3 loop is CSAQEGGETQYF. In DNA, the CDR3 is TGCAGCGCCCAGGAGGGCGGAGAGACCCAGTACTTC.

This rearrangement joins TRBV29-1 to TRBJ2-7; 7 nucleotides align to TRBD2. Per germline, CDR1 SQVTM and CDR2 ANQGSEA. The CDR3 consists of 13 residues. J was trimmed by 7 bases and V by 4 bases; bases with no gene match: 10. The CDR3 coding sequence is TGCAGCGTTGCCCCAGCGGGACTAAGGGAGCAGTACTTC. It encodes CSVAPAGLREQYF.

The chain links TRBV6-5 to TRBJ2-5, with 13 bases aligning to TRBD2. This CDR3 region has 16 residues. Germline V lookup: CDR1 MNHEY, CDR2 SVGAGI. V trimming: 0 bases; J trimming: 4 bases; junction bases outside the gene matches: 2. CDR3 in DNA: TGTGCCAGCAGTTACTCGGGACTAGCGGGAAGAGAGACCCAGTACTTC. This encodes CASSYSGLAGRETQYF.

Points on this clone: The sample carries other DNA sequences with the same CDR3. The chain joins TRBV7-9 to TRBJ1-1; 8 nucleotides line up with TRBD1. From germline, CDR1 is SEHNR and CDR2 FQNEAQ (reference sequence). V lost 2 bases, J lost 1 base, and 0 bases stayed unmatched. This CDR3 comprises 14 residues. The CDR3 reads CASSLTGGNTEAFF. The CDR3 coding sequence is TGTGCCAGCAGCTTAACAGGGGGGAACACTGAAGCTTTCTTT.

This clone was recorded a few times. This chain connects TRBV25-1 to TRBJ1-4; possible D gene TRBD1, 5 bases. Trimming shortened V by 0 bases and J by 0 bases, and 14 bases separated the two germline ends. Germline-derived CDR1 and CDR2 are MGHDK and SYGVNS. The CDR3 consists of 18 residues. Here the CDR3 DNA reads TGTGCCAGCAGTGAATACCATACAGCAGGGACAACTAATGAAAAACTGTTTTTT. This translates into CASSEYHTAGTTNEKLFF.

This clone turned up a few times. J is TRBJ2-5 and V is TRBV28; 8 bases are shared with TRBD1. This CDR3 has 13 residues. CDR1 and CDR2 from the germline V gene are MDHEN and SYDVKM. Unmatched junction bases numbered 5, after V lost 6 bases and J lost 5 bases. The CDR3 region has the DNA TGTGCCAGCAGCGCAGGGGGCGCGGAGACCCAGTACTTC. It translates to CASSAGGAETQYF.

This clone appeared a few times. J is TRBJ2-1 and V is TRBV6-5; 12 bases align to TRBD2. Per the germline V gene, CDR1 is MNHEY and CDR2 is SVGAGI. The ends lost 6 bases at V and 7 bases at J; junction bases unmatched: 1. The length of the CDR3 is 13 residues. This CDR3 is CASRTSGRNEQFF. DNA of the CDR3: TGTGCCAGCAGGACTAGCGGGAGAAATGAGCAGTTCTTC.

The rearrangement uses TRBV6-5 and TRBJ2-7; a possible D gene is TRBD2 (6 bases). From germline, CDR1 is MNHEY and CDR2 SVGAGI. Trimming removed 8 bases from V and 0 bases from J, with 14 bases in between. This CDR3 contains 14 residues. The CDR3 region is CASGLAVNSYEQYF. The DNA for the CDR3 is TGTGCCAGCGGCTTAGCGGTAAACTCCTACGAGCAGTACTTC.

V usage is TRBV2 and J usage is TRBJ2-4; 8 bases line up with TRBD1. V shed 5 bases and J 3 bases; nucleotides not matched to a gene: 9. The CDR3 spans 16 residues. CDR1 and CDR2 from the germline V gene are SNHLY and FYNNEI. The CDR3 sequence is CASSPSRQGLKNIQYF. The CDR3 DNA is TGTGCCAGCAGTCCTTCGAGACAGGGGCTCAAAAACATTCAGTACTTC.

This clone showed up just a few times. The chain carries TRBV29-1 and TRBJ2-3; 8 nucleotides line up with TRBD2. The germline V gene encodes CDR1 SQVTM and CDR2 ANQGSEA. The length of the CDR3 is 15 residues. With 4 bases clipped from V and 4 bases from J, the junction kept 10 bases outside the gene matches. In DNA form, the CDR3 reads TGCAGCGTTGGGGGACTAGTCGTTGCCGCAGATACGCAGTATTTT. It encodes CSVGGLVVAADTQYF.

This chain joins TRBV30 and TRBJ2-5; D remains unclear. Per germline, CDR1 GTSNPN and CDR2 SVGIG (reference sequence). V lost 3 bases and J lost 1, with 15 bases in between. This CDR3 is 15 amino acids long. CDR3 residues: CAWRRDWATQETQYF. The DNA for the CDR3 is TGTGCCTGGAGGAGAGATTGGGCCACCCAAGAGACCCAGTACTTC.

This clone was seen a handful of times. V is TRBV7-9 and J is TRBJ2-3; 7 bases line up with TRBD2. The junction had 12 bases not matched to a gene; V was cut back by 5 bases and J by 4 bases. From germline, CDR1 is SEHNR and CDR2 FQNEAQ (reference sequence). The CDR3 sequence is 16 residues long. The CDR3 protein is CASSPLNSGFADTQYF. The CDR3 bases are TGTGCCAGCAGCCCCCTGAATAGCGGGTTCGCAGATACGCAGTATTTT.

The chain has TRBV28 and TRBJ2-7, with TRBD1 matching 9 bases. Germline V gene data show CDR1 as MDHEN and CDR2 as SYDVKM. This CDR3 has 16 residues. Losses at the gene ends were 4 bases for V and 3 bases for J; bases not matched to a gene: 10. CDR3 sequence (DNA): TGTGCCAGCAGTTCCCCCGGACAGGGGTTAATCTACGAGCAGTACTTC. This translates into CASSSPGQGLIYEQYF.

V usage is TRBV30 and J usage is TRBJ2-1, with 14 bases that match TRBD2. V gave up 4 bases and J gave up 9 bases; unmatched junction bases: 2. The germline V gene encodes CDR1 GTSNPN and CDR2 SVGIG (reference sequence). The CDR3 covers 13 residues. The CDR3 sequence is CAWTGLAGGEQFF. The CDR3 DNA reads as TGTGCCTGGACAGGACTAGCGGGAGGTGAGCAGTTCTTC.